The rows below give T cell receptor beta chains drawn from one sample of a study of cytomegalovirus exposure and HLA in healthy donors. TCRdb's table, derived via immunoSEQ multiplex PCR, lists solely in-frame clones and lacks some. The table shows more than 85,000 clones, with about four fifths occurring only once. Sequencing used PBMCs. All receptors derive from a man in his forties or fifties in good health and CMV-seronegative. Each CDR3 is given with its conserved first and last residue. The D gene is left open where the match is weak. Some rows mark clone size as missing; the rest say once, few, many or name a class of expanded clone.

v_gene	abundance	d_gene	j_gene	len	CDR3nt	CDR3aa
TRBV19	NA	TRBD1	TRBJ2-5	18	TGTGCCAGTAGTGCCGATACCGGGACAGGGGGTCCCCAAGAGACCCAGTACTTC	CASSADTGTGGPQETQYF
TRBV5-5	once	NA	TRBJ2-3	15	TGTGCCAGCAGCATGACAGTTACTAGCACAGATACGCAGTATTTT	CASSMTVTSTDTQYF
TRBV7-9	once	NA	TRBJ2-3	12	TGTGCCAGCAGCGCTAGTACAGATACGCAGTATTTT	CASSASTDTQYF
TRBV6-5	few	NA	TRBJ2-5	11	TGTGCCAGCAGCGCAGGGACATCTCAGTACTTC	CASSAGTSQYF
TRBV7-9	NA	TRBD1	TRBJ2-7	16	TGTGCCAGCAGCTTACAAGGCAGGGGGACCTCCTACGAGCAGTACTTC	CASSLQGRGTSYEQYF
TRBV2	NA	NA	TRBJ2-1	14	TGTGCCAGCAGTGGTGTGGGAGGCGCCAATGAGCAGTTCTTC	CASSGVGGANEQFF
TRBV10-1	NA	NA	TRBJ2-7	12	TGCGCCAGCAGTTCTAGCTCCTACGAGCAGTACTTC	CASSSSSYEQYF
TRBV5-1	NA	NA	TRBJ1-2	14	TGCGCCAGCAGCTTCACGCGAGGGAACTATGGCTACACCTTC	CASSFTRGNYGYTF
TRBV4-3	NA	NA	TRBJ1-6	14	TGCGCCAGCAGCCAAGACAGGGAGGGTTCACCCCTCCACTTT	CASSQDREGSPLHF
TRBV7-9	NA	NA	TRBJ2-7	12	TGTGCCAGCAGCACCCACAGTTACGAGCAGTACTTC	CASSTHSYEQYF
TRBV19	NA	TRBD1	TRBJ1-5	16	TGTGCCAGTAGTATATCATTGACAGGGGACAGTCAGCCCCAGCATTTT	CASSISLTGDSQPQHF
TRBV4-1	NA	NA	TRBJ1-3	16	TGCGCCAGCAGCTATTCGCCGGTCCGCTCTGGAAACACCATATATTTT	CASSYSPVRSGNTIYF
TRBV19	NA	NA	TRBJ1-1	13	TGTGCCAGTAATATGGGGGCGGACACTGAAGCTTTCTTT	CASNMGADTEAFF
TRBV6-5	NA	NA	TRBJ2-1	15	TGTGCCAGCAGTCGCGCCCGGGGGGCCGTAGATGAGCAGTTCTTC	CASSRARGAVDEQFF
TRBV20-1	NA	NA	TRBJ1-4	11	TGCAGTGCTAGAGAGCGGGAAAAACTGTTTTTT	CSAREREKLFF